Below are 8 T cell receptor beta chains sequenced from a single sample in a study of cytomegalovirus exposure and HLA in healthy donors. PCR amplification relied on 60 Vbeta primers (plus 13 Jbeta primers). Profiling relied on immunoSEQ multiplex PCR, and the TCRdb table lists in-frame clones only, not all of them. This repertoire shows around 44,000 clones, around 87% found once; its top ten account for around 8%. The specimen was PBMCs. These receptors all come from a woman between 40 and 50 years old in good health and CMV-seropositive.

The CDR3 region has the DNA TGTGCCAGCAGCTTAGATCGGAGGCGGGAGCGCTCCTACGAGCAGTACTTC. Encoded protein: CASSLDRRRERSYEQYF. The V gene is TRBV11-2, the J gene TRBJ2-7; 7 nucleotides align to TRBD2. Germline assignment: CDR1 SGHAT and CDR2 FQNNGV. V gave up 0 bases and J gave up 0 bases; unmatched junction bases: 8. The CDR3 runs 17 residues.

J is TRBJ2-3 and V is TRBV5-8; TRBD1 agrees at 7 bases. V was clipped by 0 bases and J by 6 bases; unmatched bases: 10. The CDR3 has 16 amino acids. Germline V CDR1 and CDR2: SGHTS, YDEGEE. The CDR3 sequence is CASSLGGTAPWDTQYF. In nucleotides, the CDR3 is TGTGCCAGCAGCTTGGGAGGGACAGCGCCTTGGGATACGCAGTATTTT. Together with reference TRBV5-8 and TRBJ2-3, the CDR3 gives the full variable domain: EAGVTQSPTHLIKTRGQQATLRCSPISGHTSVYWYQQALGLGLQFLLWYDEGEERNRGNFPPRFSGRQFPNYSSELNVNALELEDSALYLCASSLGGTAPWDTQYFGPGTRLTVL.

The chain links TRBV2 to TRBJ2-6; unclear D gene. Trimming took off 3 bases at V and 0 bases at J, with 6 bases between the two ends. CDR1 is SNHLY and CDR2 is FYNNEI in the germline V gene. There are 15 residues in the CDR3. CDR3 coding DNA: TGTGCCAGCAGTGACGGCGGCTCTGGGGCCAACGTCCTGACTTTC. This sequence encodes CASSDGGSGANVLTF.

V usage is TRBV5-1 and J usage is TRBJ2-4; 7 bases match TRBD1. Germline CDR1 SGHRS, CDR2 YFSETQ. Trimming cost V 2 bases and J 9 bases; bases outside gene matches: 8. This CDR3 contains 14 residues. DNA of the CDR3: TGCGCCAGCAGCTTCGGACAGGAAGGTGGCATTCAGTACTTC. It specifies CASSFGQEGGIQYF.

This sequence joins TRBV6-1 and TRBJ1-1, with D maybe TRBD1 (6 bases). The CDR3 runs 14 residues. V lost 5 bases and J 4 bases, leaving 14 bases between the germline ends. Germline values: CDR1 MNHNS, CDR2 SASEGT. The CDR3 region has the DNA TGTGCCAGCAGTTTCGGGACAAGGGCCACTGAAGCTTTCTTT. Translating gives CASSFGTRATEAFF.

DNA of the CDR3: TGTGCCAGCAGCCCACTGGGGCAAAAAGCCAGTAACACCATATATTTT. It yields the protein CASSPLGQKASNTIYF. The chain joins TRBV14 to TRBJ1-3, with a possible D match to TRBD1 (5 bases). Germline assignment: CDR1 SGHDN and CDR2 FVKESK. V lost 4 bases and J lost 7, with 20 bases in between. The CDR3 runs 16 residues.

The rearrangement links TRBV7-2 to TRBJ2-5; TRBD2 aligns across 10 bases. This CDR3 spans 17 amino acids. V shed 4 bases, J shed 1 base, and the junction held 9 bases outside the gene matches. Germline-derived CDR1 and CDR2 are SGHTA and FQGNSA. CDR3 protein: CASSWSRLAGRQETQYF. The CDR3 DNA follows: TGTGCCAGCAGCTGGAGCCGACTAGCGGGCCGCCAAGAGACCCAGTACTTC.

The V and J genes are TRBV5-1 and TRBJ1-3; D call uncertain. Germline V lookup: CDR1 SGHRS, CDR2 YFSETQ. This CDR3 is built from 16 residues. V lost 0 bases and J 0 bases, leaving 10 bases between the germline ends. Written as DNA, the CDR3 is TGCGCCAGCAGCTTGGGGCACAGCAGCTCTGGAAACACCATATATTTT. Amino acids: CASSLGHSSSGNTIYF.